This T cell receptor beta chain was sequenced in a study of T cells after yellow fever vaccination. Study-level points and caveats: Researchers noted that a small share of clonotypes showed up in both CD4 and CD8 compartments. Subsequent to the booster, the majority of primary-vaccination clones reappeared (roughly 97% CD4, roughly 90% CD8). Bulk-population clonotypes that are abundant could appear as contaminants in FACS-sorted repertoires.

TCRdb itself ran the 5' RACE reads through MiXCR, one entry per CDR3 protein. The table shows about 220,000 distinct CDR3 sequences, with about 3% occurring only once. This clonotype was seen ten or more times. Its antigen is unknown. The V end lost 4 bases, the J end lost 1 base, and 13 bases lay between the germline ends. The CDR3 consists of 15 residues. The source material was CD4+ T cells sorted from PBMCs, sampled 10 days after the yellow fever booster vaccination. The source of this sequence is a man in his late teens or twenties who received the YFV17D yellow fever vaccine. The chain employs TRBV12-3 or TRBV12-4 and TRBJ1-1; no reliable D call. The CDR3 protein is CASSSQVITNTEAFF. CDR3 in DNA: TGTGCCAGCAGTTCCCAGGTCATAACGAACACTGAAGCTTTCTTT.